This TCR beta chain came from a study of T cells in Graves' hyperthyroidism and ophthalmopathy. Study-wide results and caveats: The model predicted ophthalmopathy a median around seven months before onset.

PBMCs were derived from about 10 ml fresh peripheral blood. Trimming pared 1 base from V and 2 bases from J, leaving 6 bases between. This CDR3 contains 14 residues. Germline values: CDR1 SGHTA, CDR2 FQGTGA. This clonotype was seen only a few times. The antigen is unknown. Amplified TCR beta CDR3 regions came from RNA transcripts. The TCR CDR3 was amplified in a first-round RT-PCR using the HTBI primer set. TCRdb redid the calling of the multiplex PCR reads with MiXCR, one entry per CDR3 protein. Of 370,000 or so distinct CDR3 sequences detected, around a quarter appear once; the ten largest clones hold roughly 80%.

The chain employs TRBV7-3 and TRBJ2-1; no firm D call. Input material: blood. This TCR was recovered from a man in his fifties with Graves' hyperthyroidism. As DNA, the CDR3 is TGTGCCAGCAGCTTAAATGGCGCCTACAATGAGCAGTTCTTC. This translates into CASSLNGAYNEQFF.